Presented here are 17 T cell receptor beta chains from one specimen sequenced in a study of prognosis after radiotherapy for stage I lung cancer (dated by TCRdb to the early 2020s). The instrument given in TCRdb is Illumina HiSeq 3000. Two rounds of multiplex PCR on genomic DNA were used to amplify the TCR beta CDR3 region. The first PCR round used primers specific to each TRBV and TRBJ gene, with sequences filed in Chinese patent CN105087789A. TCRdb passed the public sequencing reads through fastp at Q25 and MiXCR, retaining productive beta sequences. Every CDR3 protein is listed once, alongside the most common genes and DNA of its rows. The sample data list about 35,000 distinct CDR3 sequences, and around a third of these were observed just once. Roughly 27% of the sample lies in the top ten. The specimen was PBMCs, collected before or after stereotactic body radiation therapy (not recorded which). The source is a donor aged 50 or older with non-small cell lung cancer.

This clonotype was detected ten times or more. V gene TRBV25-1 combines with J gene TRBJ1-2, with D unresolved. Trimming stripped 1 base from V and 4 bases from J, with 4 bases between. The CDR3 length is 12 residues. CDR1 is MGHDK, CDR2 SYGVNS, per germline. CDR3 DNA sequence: TGTGCCAGCAGTGAATCAAGCTATGGCTACACCTTC. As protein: CASSESSYGYTF.

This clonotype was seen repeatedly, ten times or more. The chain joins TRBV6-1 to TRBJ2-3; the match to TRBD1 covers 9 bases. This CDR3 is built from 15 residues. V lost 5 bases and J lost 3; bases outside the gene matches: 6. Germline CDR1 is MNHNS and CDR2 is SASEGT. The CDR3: CASSRTGVSTDTQYF. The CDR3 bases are TGTGCCAGCAGTAGGACAGGGGTTTCGACAGATACGCAGTATTTT.

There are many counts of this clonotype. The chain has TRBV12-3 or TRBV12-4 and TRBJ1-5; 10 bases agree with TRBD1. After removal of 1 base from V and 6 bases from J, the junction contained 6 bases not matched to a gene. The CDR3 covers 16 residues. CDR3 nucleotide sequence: TGTGCCAGCAGTTTAGGGGACAGGGGCCCGAGTCAGCCCCAGCATTTT. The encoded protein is CASSLGDRGPSQPQHF.

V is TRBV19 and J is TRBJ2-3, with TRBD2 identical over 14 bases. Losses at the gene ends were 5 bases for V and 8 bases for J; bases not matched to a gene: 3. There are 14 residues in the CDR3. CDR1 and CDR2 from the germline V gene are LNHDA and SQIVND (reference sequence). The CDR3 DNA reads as TGTGCCAGTAGTCTGGGACTAGCGGGAGCTACGCAGTATTTT. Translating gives CASSLGLAGATQYF.

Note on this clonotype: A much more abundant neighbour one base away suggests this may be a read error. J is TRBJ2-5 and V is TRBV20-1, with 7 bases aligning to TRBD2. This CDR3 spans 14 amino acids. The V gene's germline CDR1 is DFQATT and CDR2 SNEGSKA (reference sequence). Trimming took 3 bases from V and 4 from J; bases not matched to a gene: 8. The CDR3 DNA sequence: TGCAGTGCTAGGCCCCTAGCGGTGGTAGAGACCCAGTACTTC. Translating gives CSARPLAVVETQYF.

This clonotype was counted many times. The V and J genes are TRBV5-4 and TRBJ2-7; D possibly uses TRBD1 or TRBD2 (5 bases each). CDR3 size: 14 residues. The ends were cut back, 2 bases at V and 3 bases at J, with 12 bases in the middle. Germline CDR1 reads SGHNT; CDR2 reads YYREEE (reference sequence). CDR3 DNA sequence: TGTGCCAGCAGCTTTCGAGGGGCTGGCTACGAGCAGTACTTC. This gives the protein CASSFRGAGYEQYF.

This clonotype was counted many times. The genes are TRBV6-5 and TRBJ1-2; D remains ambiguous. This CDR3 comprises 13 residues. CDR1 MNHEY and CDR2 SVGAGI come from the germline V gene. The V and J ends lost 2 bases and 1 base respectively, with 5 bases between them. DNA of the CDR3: TGTGCCAGCAGTTACGACGGTAACTATGGCTACACCTTC. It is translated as CASSYDGNYGYTF.

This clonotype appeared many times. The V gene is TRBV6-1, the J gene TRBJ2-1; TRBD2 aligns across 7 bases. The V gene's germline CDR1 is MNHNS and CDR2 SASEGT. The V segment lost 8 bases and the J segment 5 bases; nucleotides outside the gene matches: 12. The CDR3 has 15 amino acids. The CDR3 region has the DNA TGTGCCAGCCACCCCAGGGTGGGGGGGGACAATGAGCAGTTCTTC. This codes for CASHPRVGGDNEQFF.

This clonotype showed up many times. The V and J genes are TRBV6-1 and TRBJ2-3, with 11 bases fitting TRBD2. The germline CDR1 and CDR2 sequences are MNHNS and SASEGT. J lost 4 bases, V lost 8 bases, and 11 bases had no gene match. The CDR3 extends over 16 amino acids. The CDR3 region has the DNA TGTGCCAGCGCTGATAGCGGGGGGGCCCGGGCAGATACGCAGTATTTT. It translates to CASADSGGARADTQYF.

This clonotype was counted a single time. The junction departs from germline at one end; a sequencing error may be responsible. CDR3 coding DNA: TGTGCCAGCAGCCCCACCCGGGGCCATCATAAGCCACAGCATTTT. Translated, it gives CASSPTRGHHKPQHF. V usage is TRBV6-1 and J usage is TRBJ1-5; a possible D gene is TRBD1 (5 bases). The CDR3 covers 15 residues. Germline loops: CDR1 MNHNS, CDR2 SASEGT.

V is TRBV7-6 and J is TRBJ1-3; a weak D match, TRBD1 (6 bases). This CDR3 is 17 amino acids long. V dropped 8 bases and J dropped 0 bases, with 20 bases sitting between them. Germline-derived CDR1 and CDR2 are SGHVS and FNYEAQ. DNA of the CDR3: TGTGCCAGCGGTCCCTGTACAGGGCCCAGCTCTGGAAACACCATATATTTT. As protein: CASGPCTGPSSGNTIYF.

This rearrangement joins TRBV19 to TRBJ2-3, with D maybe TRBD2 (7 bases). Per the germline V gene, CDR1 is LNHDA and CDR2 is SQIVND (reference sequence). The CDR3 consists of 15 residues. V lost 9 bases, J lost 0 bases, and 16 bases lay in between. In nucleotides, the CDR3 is TGTGCCAGCTCCTGGTGCGGGGGCAGCACAGATACGCAGTATTTT. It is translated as CASSWCGGSTDTQYF. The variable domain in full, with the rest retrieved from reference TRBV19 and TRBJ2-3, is DGGITQSPKYLFRKEGQNVTLSCEQNLNHDAMYWYRQDPGQGLRLIYYSQIVNDFQKGDIAEGYSVSREKKESFPLTVTSAQKNPTAFYLCASSWCGGSTDTQYFGPGTRLTVL.

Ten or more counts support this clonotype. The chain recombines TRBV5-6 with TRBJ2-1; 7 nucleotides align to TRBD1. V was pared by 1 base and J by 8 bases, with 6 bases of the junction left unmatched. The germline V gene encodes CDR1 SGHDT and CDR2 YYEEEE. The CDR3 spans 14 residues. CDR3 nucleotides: TGTGCCAGCAGCTTGAGGGGGCCGGTGGATGAGCAGTTCTTC. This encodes CASSLRGPVDEQFF.

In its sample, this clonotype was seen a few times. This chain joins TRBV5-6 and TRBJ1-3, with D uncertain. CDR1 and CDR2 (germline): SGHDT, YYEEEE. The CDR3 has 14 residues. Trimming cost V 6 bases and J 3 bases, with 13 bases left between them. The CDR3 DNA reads TGTGCCAGCAAATCGAATGGAGTTGGAAACACCATATATTTT. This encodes CASKSNGVGNTIYF. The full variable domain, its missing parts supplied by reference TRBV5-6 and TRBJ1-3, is DAGVTQSPTHLIKTRGQQVTLRCSPKSGHDTVSWYQQALGQGPQFIFQYYEEEERQRGNFPDRFSGHQFPNYSSELNVNALLLGDSALYLCASKSNGVGNTIYFGEGSWLTVV.

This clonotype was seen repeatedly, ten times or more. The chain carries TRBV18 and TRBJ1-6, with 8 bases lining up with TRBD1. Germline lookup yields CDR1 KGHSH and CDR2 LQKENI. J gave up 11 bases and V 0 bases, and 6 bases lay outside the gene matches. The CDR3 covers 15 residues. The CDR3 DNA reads TGTGCCAGCTCACCACCCGGGACAGGCGGGGCACCCCTCCACTTT. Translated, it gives CASSPPGTGGAPLHF.

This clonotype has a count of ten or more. The CDR3 protein is CSADDSALSGQYF. CDR3 DNA: TGCAGTGCCGACGACAGTGCCCTTTCTGGGCAGTACTTC. The V and J genes are TRBV20-1 and TRBJ2-7; D is possibly TRBD1 (5 bases). The germline gives CDR1 DFQATT, CDR2 SNEGSKA (reference sequence). The CDR3 runs 13 residues. Between the trimmed V and J ends, which lost 6 bases and 9 bases, there was a span of 21 bases.

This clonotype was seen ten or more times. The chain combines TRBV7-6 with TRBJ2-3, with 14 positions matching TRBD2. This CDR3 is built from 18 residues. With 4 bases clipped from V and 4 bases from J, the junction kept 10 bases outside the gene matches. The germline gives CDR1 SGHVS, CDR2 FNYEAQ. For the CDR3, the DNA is TGTGCCAGCAGCTCCCGGACTAGCGGGGGGAGGGAGGCAGATACGCAGTATTTT. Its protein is CASSSRTSGGREADTQYF.